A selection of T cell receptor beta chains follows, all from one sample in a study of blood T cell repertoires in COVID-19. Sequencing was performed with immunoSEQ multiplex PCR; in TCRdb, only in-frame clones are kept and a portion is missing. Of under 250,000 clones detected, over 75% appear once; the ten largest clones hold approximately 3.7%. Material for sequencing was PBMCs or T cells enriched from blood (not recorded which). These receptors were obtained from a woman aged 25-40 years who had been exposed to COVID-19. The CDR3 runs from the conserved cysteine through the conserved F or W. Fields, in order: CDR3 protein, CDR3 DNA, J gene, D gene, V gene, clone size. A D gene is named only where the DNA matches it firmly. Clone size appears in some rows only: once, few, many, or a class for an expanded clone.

CASSGTGVSPLHF TGTGCCAGCAGTGGGACAGGGGTTTCACCCCTCCACTTT TRBJ1-6 TRBD1 TRBV2 -
CASSPVSGKLTDTQYF TGTGCCAGCTCACCAGTTAGCGGGAAGTTGACAGATACGCAGTATTTT TRBJ2-3 TRBD2 TRBV18 -
CASRETGGGGQPQHF TGTGCCAGTAGAGAGACAGGGGGCGGAGGTCAGCCCCAGCATTTT TRBJ1-5 TRBD1 TRBV19 -
CASSGGPGQMYGYTF TGTGCCAGCAGCGGGGGCCCGGGACAGATGTATGGCTACACCTTC TRBJ1-2 TRBD1 TRBV7-6 once
CASSQQGVGGYTF TGCGCCAGCAGCCAACAGGGGGTTGGTGGCTACACCTTC TRBJ1-2 TRBD1 TRBV4-1 -
CASRQRDKQFF TGTGCCAGCAGGCAGCGGGACAAGCAGTTCTTC TRBJ2-1 - TRBV3-1/TRBV3-2 once
CASRGRDYGYTF TGTGCCAGCAGGGGCAGGGACTATGGCTACACCTTC TRBJ1-2 - TRBV12-3/TRBV12-4 -
CASSLGTGNAFF TGTGCCAGCAGTTTGGGGACAGGGAATGCTTTCTTT TRBJ1-1 TRBD1 TRBV6-2/TRBV6-3 -
CSASRTSGTQETQYF TGCAGTGCTAGTAGGACTAGCGGGACACAAGAGACCCAGTACTTC TRBJ2-5 TRBD2 TRBV20-1 -
CASSLRQPNQPQHF TGTGCCAGCAGCTTACGACAGCCCAATCAGCCCCAGCATTTT TRBJ1-5 - TRBV7-3 -
CATSDGDREETQYF TGTGCCACCAGTGATGGGGACAGGGAGGAGACCCAGTACTTC TRBJ2-5 TRBD1 TRBV24-1 -
CSHTGQGNTEAFF TGCAGTCACACGGGACAGGGGAACACTGAAGCTTTCTTT TRBJ1-1 TRBD1 TRBV29-1 once
CASSVEYGYTF TGTGCCAGCAGTGTAGAATATGGCTACACCTTC TRBJ1-2 - TRBV2 few
CASSLWRGTEAFF TGTGCCAGCAGCTTATGGAGGGGCACTGAAGCTTTCTTT TRBJ1-1 - TRBV11-1 once
CASSEGQGADTQYF TGTGCCAGCAGTGAAGGACAGGGGGCAGATACGCAGTATTTT TRBJ2-3 TRBD1 TRBV6-1 medium-sized
CAISETSGNYNEQFF TGTGCCATCAGTGAGACTAGCGGAAATTACAATGAGCAGTTCTTC TRBJ2-1 TRBD2 TRBV10-3 -
CATSRVGLPSEAFF TGTGCCACCAGCAGAGTGGGCTTGCCGTCTGAAGCTTTCTTT TRBJ1-1 - TRBV15 -
CASSPRTAEGWGQIYEQYF TGCGCCAGCAGCCCGCGGACAGCCGAGGGATGGGGACAAATATACGAGCAGTACTTC TRBJ2-7 - TRBV4-1 -
CASSAKTGGFTDTQYF TGTGCCAGCAGCGCTAAGACTGGGGGGTTCACAGATACGCAGTATTTT TRBJ2-3 - TRBV9 -
CATSRDATGREKLFF TGTGCCACCAGCAGAGATGCGACAGGGAGAGAAAAACTGTTTTTT TRBJ1-4 TRBD1 TRBV15 -
CASSQRKNPRGAFF TGTGCCAGCAGCCAAAGGAAAAACCCCAGGGGAGCTTTCTTT TRBJ1-1 - TRBV3-1/TRBV3-2 -
CASSLNTGTNYGYTF TGTGCCAGCAGCTTAAATACAGGGACTAACTATGGCTACACCTTC TRBJ1-2 - TRBV7-2 -
CASSGSGATDTQYF TGCGCCAGCAGTGGTAGCGGGGCCACAGATACGCAGTATTTT TRBJ2-3 TRBD2 TRBV10-1 -
CSVAGRPKSSYNEQFF TGCAGCGTTGCAGGGCGACCTAAGAGCTCCTACAATGAGCAGTTCTTC TRBJ2-1 - TRBV29-1 -
CASSPGQGVQPQHF TGTGCCAGCAGCCCCGGACAGGGGGTTCAGCCCCAGCATTTT TRBJ1-5 TRBD1 TRBV3-1/TRBV3-2 -
CASSLVRVEFNEQFF TGTGCCAGCAGCTTAGTCAGGGTCGAATTCAATGAGCAGTTCTTC TRBJ2-1 - TRBV7-9 few
CASSFVPDRVRYGYTF TGTGCCAGCAGCTTTGTTCCCGACAGGGTGAGGTATGGCTACACCTTC TRBJ1-2 TRBD1 TRBV11-2 -
CASTIQGQVGYTF TGTGCCAGTACCATACAGGGGCAAGTCGGCTACACCTTC TRBJ1-2 TRBD1 TRBV19 -
CASSQDRGEQFF TGTGCCAGCAGCCAAGATCGAGGGGAGCAGTTCTTC TRBJ2-1 - TRBV3-1/TRBV3-2 -
CASSPSQGYRQYF TGTGCCAGCTCACCAAGTCAGGGCTACAGGCAGTACTTC TRBJ2-7 - TRBV18 -
CASSTGTSGTGEQFF TGTGCCAGCAGCACAGGGACTAGCGGGACGGGTGAGCAGTTCTTC TRBJ2-1 TRBD2 TRBV7-6 -
CATSDPTSGSVDTQYF TGTGCCACCAGTGACCCGACTAGCGGGAGTGTAGATACGCAGTATTTT TRBJ2-3 TRBD2 TRBV24-1 -
CASGGQGTGNTIYF TGTGCCAGCGGAGGACAGGGAACTGGAAACACCATATATTTT TRBJ1-3 TRBD1 TRBV27 -
CASSLAGVKNIQYF TGTGCCAGCAGCTTAGCAGGGGTCAAAAACATTCAGTACTTC TRBJ2-4 - TRBV11-1 -
CASSVDRGPETQYF TGTGCCAGCAGCGTGGACAGGGGGCCTGAGACCCAGTACTTC TRBJ2-5 TRBD1 TRBV11-1 -
CAMSSGVNYGYTF TGTGCCATGAGCTCAGGGGTTAACTATGGCTACACCTTC TRBJ1-2 - TRBV10-3 -
CASSRGTGTSGRVNTGELFF TGTGCCAGCAGCCGCGGTACCGGGACTAGCGGGAGGGTTAACACCGGGGAGCTGTTTTTT TRBJ2-2 TRBD2 TRBV4-2 -
CASSPDRGGHTEAFF TGTGCCAGCAGTCCGGACAGGGGTGGCCACACTGAAGCTTTCTTT TRBJ1-1 TRBD1 TRBV2 -
CATTAGGNEQFF TGTGCCACAACGGCGGGGGGCAATGAGCAGTTCTTC TRBJ2-1 TRBD2 TRBV12-3/TRBV12-4 -
CASSRQDRDNEKLFF TGTGCCAGCAGCCGACAGGACAGGGATAACGAAAAACTGTTTTTT TRBJ1-4 TRBD1 TRBV4-2 -
CASSEGGKGNYGYTF TGCGCCAGCAGTGAGGGGGGGAAGGGTAACTATGGCTACACCTTC TRBJ1-2 - TRBV10-2 -
CASSKVKQGDF TGTGCCAGCAGCAAAGTTAAACAGGGGGATTTT TRBJ1-5 - TRBV21-1 -
CASTTGRGNNEQFF TGTGCCAGTACGACAGGGCGGGGAAACAATGAGCAGTTCTTC TRBJ2-1 - TRBV2 -
CASSQTPGEQFF TGTGCCAGCAGTCAAACCCCCGGTGAGCAGTTCTTC TRBJ2-1 - TRBV6-5 -
CASSLTGTDYEQYF TGTGCCAGCAGCTTAACCGGGACAGACTACGAGCAGTACTTC TRBJ2-7 TRBD1 TRBV5-4 -
CASSRGLGSGNEQFF TGTGCCAGCAGCCGAGGACTAGGTTCCGGGAATGAGCAGTTCTTC TRBJ2-1 TRBD2 TRBV3-1/TRBV3-2 -
CASSIRGLDYGYTF TGTGCCAGTAGTATAAGGGGGCTGGACTATGGCTACACCTTC TRBJ1-2 TRBD1 TRBV19 -
CASSFQGLGNTGELFF TGTGCCAGTAGTTTTCAGGGATTGGGGAACACCGGGGAGCTGTTTTTT TRBJ2-2 - TRBV19 -
CASSQERYRDKNIQYF TGCGCCAGCAGCCAAGAGAGGTATCGGGACAAAAACATTCAGTACTTC TRBJ2-4 - TRBV4-1 -
CASSLLSGVQETQYF TGCGCCAGCAGCTTACTTAGCGGGGTACAAGAGACCCAGTACTTC TRBJ2-5 TRBD2 TRBV5-1 -
CASSEADRGGREKLFF TGTGCCAGCAGTGAAGCCGACAGGGGTGGGCGTGAAAAACTGTTTTTT TRBJ1-4 TRBD1 TRBV6-1 -
CASSSPRATGGNSPLHF TGTGCCAGCAGTTCCCCCCGTGCGACAGGGGGAAATTCACCCCTCCACTTT TRBJ1-6 TRBD1 TRBV28 few
CASSSGQLYEQYF TGTGCCAGCAGTTCGGGACAACTCTACGAGCAGTACTTC TRBJ2-7 - TRBV28 -
CASSSQGSHEQFF TGTGCCAGCAGCTCACAGGGTAGCCATGAGCAGTTCTTC TRBJ2-1 - TRBV12-3/TRBV12-4 -
CASSQVRGYEQYF TGTGCCAGCAGCCAAGTTAGGGGTTACGAGCAGTACTTC TRBJ2-7 - TRBV3-1/TRBV3-2 -
CASGSGVTNTGELFF TGTGCCAGCGGCTCGGGGGTTACGAACACCGGGGAGCTGTTTTTT TRBJ2-2 - TRBV11-2 once
CASARPGQGTTGELFF TGTGCCAGCGCACGACCGGGACAGGGGACAACCGGGGAGCTGTTTTTT TRBJ2-2 TRBD1 TRBV25-1 -
CAWSTPGADTQYF TGTGCCTGGAGTACCCCGGGGGCAGATACGCAGTATTTT TRBJ2-3 - TRBV30 -